These T cell receptor beta chains were read from a single sample in a study of T cells after yellow fever vaccination. TCRdb recomputed calls from the 5' RACE reads with MiXCR, one row per CDR3 protein. The sample comprises 500,000 to 650,000 distinct CDR3 sequences, approximately 16% of which are singletons, and around a sixth rests with the top ten. The input for sequencing was PBMCs, taken more than 4 days after the first yellow fever vaccination. The receptor set was obtained from a man younger than 35 who received the YFV17D yellow fever vaccine. Each CDR3 is given with its conserved first and last residue. Each record gives: J gene, clone size, V gene, D gene, CDR3 protein, CDR3 DNA. The D gene is left open where the match is weak. Clone size is given for some rows only: seen once, a few or many times, or a class if the clone is expanded.

J gene: TRBJ2-3; clone size: few; V gene: TRBV29-1; D gene: NA; CDR3 protein: CSVEWGVSTDTQYF; CDR3 DNA: TGCAGCGTTGAATGGGGGGTCAGCACAGATACGCAGTATTTT
J gene: TRBJ2-5; clone size: NA; V gene: TRBV6-1; D gene: TRBD2; CDR3 protein: CASSRLAGVIQETQYF; CDR3 DNA: TGTGCCAGCAGTAGGCTAGCGGGGGTCATACAAGAGACCCAGTACTTC
J gene: TRBJ2-5; clone size: NA; V gene: TRBV4-3; D gene: TRBD2; CDR3 protein: CASSQERGLAGQETQYF; CDR3 DNA: TGCGCCAGCAGCCAAGAGAGGGGACTAGCGGGGCAAGAGACCCAGTACTTC
J gene: TRBJ2-3; clone size: once; V gene: TRBV20-1; D gene: TRBD2; CDR3 protein: CSATFGGGGTDTQYF; CDR3 DNA: TGCAGTGCTACGTTCGGTGGGGGGGGGACAGATACGCAGTATTTT
J gene: TRBJ2-3; clone size: NA; V gene: TRBV20-1; D gene: TRBD1; CDR3 protein: CSARPRDRGWGGTQYF; CDR3 DNA: TGCAGTGCTAGACCCCGGGACAGGGGGTGGGGGGGCACGCAGTATTTT
J gene: TRBJ2-3; clone size: NA; V gene: TRBV20-1; D gene: TRBD2; CDR3 protein: CSALTSGATDTQYF; CDR3 DNA: TGCAGTGCTCTAACTAGCGGGGCCACAGATACGCAGTATTTT
J gene: TRBJ2-5; clone size: NA; V gene: TRBV6-2/TRBV6-3; D gene: NA; CDR3 protein: CASSYSSFGETQYF; CDR3 DNA: TGTGCCAGCAGTTACTCGAGTTTCGGTGAGACCCAGTACTTC
J gene: TRBJ1-5; clone size: NA; V gene: TRBV20-1; D gene: NA; CDR3 protein: CSARDQAGWQPQHF; CDR3 DNA: TGCAGTGCTAGAGATCAGGCAGGGTGGCAGCCCCAGCATTTT
J gene: TRBJ2-7; clone size: NA; V gene: TRBV5-1; D gene: NA; CDR3 protein: CASSLAGVGAYEQYF; CDR3 DNA: TGCGCCAGCAGCTTGGCTGGGGTCGGAGCCTACGAGCAGTACTTC
J gene: TRBJ2-5; clone size: NA; V gene: TRBV5-6; D gene: NA; CDR3 protein: CASSLDEKETQYF; CDR3 DNA: TGTGCCAGCAGCTTGGACGAGAAAGAGACCCAGTACTTC
J gene: TRBJ1-5; clone size: NA; V gene: TRBV20-1; D gene: TRBD1; CDR3 protein: CSAPDRGMEPQHF; CDR3 DNA: TGCAGTGCTCCTGACAGGGGGATGGAGCCCCAGCATTTT
J gene: TRBJ1-4; clone size: NA; V gene: TRBV6-5; D gene: NA; CDR3 protein: CASSYSQRDNEKLFF; CDR3 DNA: TGTGCCAGCAGTTACTCACAGAGAGATAATGAAAAACTGTTTTTT
J gene: TRBJ1-6; clone size: NA; V gene: TRBV11-3; D gene: NA; CDR3 protein: CASSPDGNSPLHF; CDR3 DNA: TGTGCCAGCAGCCCGGACGGTAATTCACCCCTCCACTTT
J gene: TRBJ2-7; clone size: NA; V gene: TRBV5-1; D gene: NA; CDR3 protein: CASSPSGFYEQYF; CDR3 DNA: TGCGCCAGCAGCCCCTCAGGCTTCTACGAGCAGTACTTC
J gene: TRBJ2-4; clone size: many; V gene: TRBV6-2/TRBV6-3; D gene: TRBD2; CDR3 protein: CASSYAPSGDRGIQYF; CDR3 DNA: TGTGCCAGCAGTTACGCCCCCAGCGGGGACCGAGGCATTCAGTACTTC
J gene: TRBJ2-2; clone size: few; V gene: TRBV11-2; D gene: TRBD2; CDR3 protein: CAIPIGGGAHTGELFF; CDR3 DNA: TGTGCCATCCCAATCGGGGGGGGCGCTCACACCGGGGAGCTGTTTTTT
J gene: TRBJ2-3; clone size: few; V gene: TRBV10-3; D gene: NA; CDR3 protein: CAISEIRTDTQYF; CDR3 DNA: TGTGCCATCAGTGAGATTCGCACAGATACGCAGTATTTT
J gene: TRBJ1-2; clone size: NA; V gene: TRBV11-2; D gene: NA; CDR3 protein: CASSRGRGYTF; CDR3 DNA: TGTGCCAGCAGCCGGGGGAGGGGCTACACCTTC
J gene: TRBJ2-2; clone size: few; V gene: TRBV6-2/TRBV6-3; D gene: TRBD2; CDR3 protein: CASRASGGPSRITGELFF; CDR3 DNA: TGTGCCAGCAGGGCTAGCGGGGGGCCTTCAAGGATCACCGGGGAGCTGTTTTTT
J gene: TRBJ2-1; clone size: few; V gene: TRBV4-1; D gene: TRBD2; CDR3 protein: CASSFVLAGIYNEQFF; CDR3 DNA: TGCGCCAGCAGCTTTGTCCTAGCGGGGATTTACAATGAGCAGTTCTTC
J gene: TRBJ1-5; clone size: few; V gene: TRBV6-5; D gene: TRBD1; CDR3 protein: CASSYSGTGNQPQHF; CDR3 DNA: TGTGCCAGCAGTTACTCCGGGACAGGGAACCAGCCCCAGCATTTT
J gene: TRBJ1-1; clone size: few; V gene: TRBV12-3/TRBV12-4; D gene: NA; CDR3 protein: CASSLMELNTEAFF; CDR3 DNA: TGTGCCAGCAGTTTGATGGAGCTGAACACTGAAGCTTTCTTT
J gene: TRBJ2-7; clone size: few; V gene: TRBV6-2/TRBV6-3; D gene: NA; CDR3 protein: CASSPGRDEQYF; CDR3 DNA: TGTGCCAGCAGCCCGGGGCGGGACGAGCAGTACTTC
J gene: TRBJ2-2; clone size: few; V gene: TRBV5-1; D gene: TRBD2; CDR3 protein: CASSPSGLAWSGELFF; CDR3 DNA: TGCGCCAGCAGCCCTTCCGGACTAGCTTGGTCCGGGGAGCTGTTTTTT
J gene: TRBJ1-1; clone size: few; V gene: TRBV7-2; D gene: TRBD1; CDR3 protein: CASSGQAVSNTEAFF; CDR3 DNA: TGTGCCAGCAGCGGACAGGCAGTTTCGAACACTGAAGCTTTCTTT
J gene: TRBJ2-1; clone size: few; V gene: TRBV28; D gene: TRBD2; CDR3 protein: CASSLFPSGGYNEQFF; CDR3 DNA: TGTGCCAGCAGTTTATTTCCTAGCGGGGGGTACAATGAGCAGTTCTTC